What follows are 21 T cell receptor beta chains derived from one specimen sequenced in a study of vaccination and CD4 T cells after COVID-19. With the Oncomine TCR Beta short-read assay, DNA from cultured CD4+ T cells was sequenced. TCRdb recomputed calls from the PCR reads with MiXCR, one row per CDR3 protein. The sample includes over 10,000 distinct CDR3 sequences, 45% to 65% of them seen just once. Indicated treatment: roughly 10-day PBMC culture with coronavirus spike peptide pools or control peptides (ViraFEST assay). No antigen has been assigned to these receptors. Sequenced input: CD4+ T cells from blood, cultured in vitro. Receptor source: a human donor who had recovered from COVID-19.

In its sample, this clonotype was seen a few times. The chain recombines TRBV20-1 with TRBJ2-3; the match to TRBD2 covers 7 bases. In germline, CDR1 is DFQATT, CDR2 SNEGSKA (reference sequence). The CDR3 extends over 11 amino acids. The CDR3: CGGGSTDTQYF. CDR3 DNA sequence: TGCGGGGGAGGGAGCACAGATACGCAGTATTTT.

This clonotype was counted a few times. This chain connects TRBV7-2 to TRBJ1-4; TRBD1 is a possible D gene (5 bases). Germline V gives CDR1 SGHTA, CDR2 FQGNSA. V was pared by 6 bases and J by 8 bases, with 13 bases between. This CDR3 has 13 amino acids. CDR3 bases: TGTGCCAGCAGTCCACCGGGGCCCGAAAAACTGTTTTTT. It translates to CASSPPGPEKLFF.

V usage is TRBV24-1 and J usage is TRBJ1-5, with D tentatively TRBD1 (5 bases). CDR3 length: 16 amino acids. Germline CDR1 reads KGHDR; CDR2 reads SFDVKD. V was pared by 2 bases and J by 5 bases, with 15 bases between. The CDR3 region is CATSDSGGQAYQPQHF. The CDR3 coding sequence is TGTGCCACCAGTGATTCCGGAGGACAAGCCTATCAGCCCCAGCATTTT.

This clonotype has a single count. The rearrangement uses TRBV7-3 and TRBJ2-3; 8 positions match TRBD2. The CDR3 is made up of 14 amino acids. The J segment lost 6 bases and the V segment lost 2 bases, leaving 4 bases of the junction unmatched. Germline V gives CDR1 SGHTA, CDR2 FQGTGA. The DNA for the CDR3 is TGTGCCAGCAGCTTATCGGGAGGGCCGGATACGCAGTATTTT. This translates into CASSLSGGPDTQYF. The whole variable domain, filled in from reference TRBV7-3 and TRBJ2-3, reads GAGVSQTPSNKVTEKGKYVELRCDPISGHTALYWYRQSLGQGPEFLIYFQGTGAADDSGLPNDRFFAVRPEGSVSTLKIQRTERGDSAVYLCASSLSGGPDTQYFGPGTRLTVL.

The chain uses TRBV25-1 and TRBJ2-2, with a possible D match to TRBD1 (6 bases). The ends were cut back, 8 bases at V and 1 base at J, with 11 bases in the middle. This CDR3 spans 14 amino acids. The germline gives CDR1 MGHDK, CDR2 SYGVNS. In nucleotides, the CDR3 is TGTGCCAGCGTCGACAGGAGGAACACCGGGGAGCTGTTTTTT. Translation: CASVDRRNTGELFF.

V is TRBV3-1 and J is TRBJ1-5, with 9 bases lining up with TRBD1. The CDR3 has 15 amino acids. The ends lost 1 base at V and 4 bases at J; junction bases unmatched: 2. Germline-derived CDR1 and CDR2 are LGHDT and YNNKEL (reference sequence). The CDR3 coding sequence is TGTGCCAGCAGCCAAGCCGGACAGGGGAATCAGCCCCAGCATTTT. It encodes CASSQAGQGNQPQHF.

V gene TRBV29-1 combines with J gene TRBJ2-5; tentative D call: TRBD2 (6 bases). V was clipped by 7 bases and J by 2 bases, with 17 bases between them. CDR1 SQVTM and CDR2 ANQGSEA come from the germline V gene. This CDR3 region has 14 residues. CDR3 in amino acids: CSASVGSSQETQYF. The CDR3, as DNA: TGCAGCGCTAGCGTGGGGTCATCTCAAGAGACCCAGTACTTC.

This chain uses TRBV29-1 with TRBJ2-5; a possible D gene is TRBD1 (6 bases). Per the germline V gene, CDR1 is SQVTM and CDR2 is ANQGSEA. There are 14 residues in the CDR3. V lost 6 bases to trimming and J lost 2 bases, with 16 bases between them. The CDR3 DNA reads TGCAGCGTGCGAGGGACAAACTTACAAGAGACCCAGTACTTC. This translates into CSVRGTNLQETQYF.

The CDR3, as DNA: TGTGCCAGCAGCTTCGACAGGGGCTCCTACAATGAGCAGTTCTTC. Amino acid sequence: CASSFDRGSYNEQFF. The rearrangement joins TRBV7-2 to TRBJ2-1; 8 bases fit TRBD1. This CDR3 spans 15 amino acids. Trimming at V came to 3 bases and at J to 0 bases, leaving 1 base not matched to a gene. Germline V gives CDR1 SGHTA, CDR2 FQGNSA.

In its sample, this clonotype was seen a few times. V usage is TRBV20-1 and J usage is TRBJ1-5; D not resolved. Trimming removed 0 bases from V and 6 bases from J, with 9 bases in between. CDR1 is DFQATT and CDR2 is SNEGSKA in the germline V gene (reference sequence). This CDR3 is built from 13 residues. The CDR3 loop is CSARDKASQPQHF. CDR3 in DNA: TGCAGTGCTAGAGATAAAGCCAGTCAGCCCCAGCATTTT.

The V gene is TRBV7-6, the J gene TRBJ2-5; no clear D. V was trimmed by 1 base and J by 0 bases, leaving 3 bases between them. Germline V gene data show CDR1 as SGHVS and CDR2 as FNYEAQ. This CDR3 region has 13 residues. The CDR3 nucleotides are TGTGCCAGCAGCTTAGGGAACCAAGAGACCCAGTACTTC. Amino acids: CASSLGNQETQYF. Combining the CDR3 with reference TRBV7-6 and TRBJ2-5 gives the whole variable domain GAGVSQSPRYKVTKRGQDVALRCDPISGHVSLYWYRQALGQGPEFLTYFNYEAQQDKSGLPNDRFSAERPEGSISTLTIQRTEQRDSAMYRCASSLGNQETQYFGPGTRLLVL.

The chain joins TRBV20-1 to TRBJ2-3; D call uncertain. This CDR3 region has 13 residues. The germline V gene encodes CDR1 DFQATT and CDR2 SNEGSKA (reference sequence). Trimming pared 5 bases from V and 1 base from J, leaving 10 bases between. CDR3 DNA sequence: TGCAGTGCTGGAGTTGGGGGCACAGATACGCAGTATTTT. This gives the protein CSAGVGGTDTQYF.

V and J are TRBV6-4 and TRBJ2-5; possibly TRBD1 for D (5 bases). Trimming removed 8 bases from V and 5 bases from J, with 12 bases in between. The V gene's germline CDR1 is MRHNA and CDR2 SNTAGT. The CDR3 runs 12 residues. CDR3 residues: CASGRVLETQYF. CDR3 bases: TGTGCCAGCGGCAGGGTTCTCGAGACCCAGTACTTC.

In the case of this clonotype: The junction shows a germline mismatch at one end, possibly a read error. The V call is TRBV2, the J call TRBJ2-7; TRBD2 matches at 10 bases. The germline V gene encodes CDR1 SNHLY and CDR2 FYNNEI. This CDR3 contains 16 residues. The CDR3, as DNA: TGTACCAGCACGCCGGGGAAGCGGGAGGGCCGGTACGAGCAGTACTTC. Protein sequence: CTSTPGKREGRYEQYF.

V is TRBV20-1 and J is TRBJ1-2, with D tentatively TRBD1 (5 bases). Germline V CDR1 and CDR2: DFQATT, SNEGSKA (reference sequence). The CDR3 is 13 amino acids. V dropped 6 bases and J dropped 8 bases, with 19 bases sitting between them. The CDR3 loop reads CSAMPPGKEGYTF. CDR3 DNA: TGCAGTGCCATGCCCCCAGGGAAGGAGGGCTACACCTTC.

This rearrangement joins TRBV6-1 to TRBJ1-1; D remains unclear. V was clipped by 5 bases and J by 4 bases, with 14 bases between them. The V gene's germline CDR1 is MNHNS and CDR2 SASEGT. The CDR3 is 14 amino acids. CDR3 region: CASSLGQIGTEAFF. Written as DNA, the CDR3 is TGTGCCAGCAGTCTAGGGCAGATAGGCACTGAAGCTTTCTTT.

In this sample, this clonotype is medium-sized (0.01 to 0.1%). The rearrangement uses TRBV19 and TRBJ2-5; D gene unclear. The ends were cut back, 1 base at V and 6 bases at J, with 9 bases in the middle. Germline CDR1 is LNHDA and CDR2 is SQIVND (reference sequence). The CDR3 is 13 amino acids. The CDR3 DNA reads as TGTGCCAGTAGTATAGTTCCGTTAAAGACCCAGTACTTC. Its translation: CASSIVPLKTQYF.

The rearrangement links TRBV20-1 to TRBJ2-7; maybe TRBD2 (6 bases). Trimming stripped 2 bases from V and 3 bases from J, with 17 bases between. The CDR3 contains 15 residues. CDR1 is DFQATT, CDR2 SNEGSKA, per germline (reference sequence). CDR3: CSARLSGQGLYEQYF. The CDR3 bases are TGCAGTGCTAGACTTAGCGGACAAGGTCTCTACGAGCAGTACTTC.

In this sample, this clonotype turned up a few times. The chain links TRBV20-1 to TRBJ2-7; 8 bases line up with TRBD2. CDR3 size: 14 residues. In germline, CDR1 is DFQATT, CDR2 SNEGSKA (reference sequence). V lost 1 base and J lost 7; bases outside the gene matches: 9. The CDR3 coding sequence is TGCAGTGCTAGAGGACTAGCGTCGAGGTATGAGCAGTACTTC. Translating gives CSARGLASRYEQYF.

The rearrangement uses TRBV18 and TRBJ2-3; D unclear. From germline, CDR1 is KGHSH and CDR2 LQKENI. V shed 1 base and J shed 2 bases, with 4 bases lying between them. The CDR3 contains 13 residues. CDR3 sequence: CASSPRYTDTQYF. In DNA form, the CDR3 reads TGTGCCAGCTCACCACGGTACACAGATACGCAGTATTTT.

This clonotype showed up just once. The rearrangement uses TRBV6-5 and TRBJ1-6, with a weak D call TRBD1 (5 bases). Germline CDR1 is MNHEY and CDR2 is SVGAGI. Between the trimmed V and J ends, which lost 2 bases and 6 bases, there was a span of 11 bases. The CDR3 has 15 residues. CDR3 region: CASSYSLGGNSPLHF. The DNA for the CDR3 is TGTGCCAGCAGTTACAGCCTCGGGGGTAATTCACCCCTCCACTTT.